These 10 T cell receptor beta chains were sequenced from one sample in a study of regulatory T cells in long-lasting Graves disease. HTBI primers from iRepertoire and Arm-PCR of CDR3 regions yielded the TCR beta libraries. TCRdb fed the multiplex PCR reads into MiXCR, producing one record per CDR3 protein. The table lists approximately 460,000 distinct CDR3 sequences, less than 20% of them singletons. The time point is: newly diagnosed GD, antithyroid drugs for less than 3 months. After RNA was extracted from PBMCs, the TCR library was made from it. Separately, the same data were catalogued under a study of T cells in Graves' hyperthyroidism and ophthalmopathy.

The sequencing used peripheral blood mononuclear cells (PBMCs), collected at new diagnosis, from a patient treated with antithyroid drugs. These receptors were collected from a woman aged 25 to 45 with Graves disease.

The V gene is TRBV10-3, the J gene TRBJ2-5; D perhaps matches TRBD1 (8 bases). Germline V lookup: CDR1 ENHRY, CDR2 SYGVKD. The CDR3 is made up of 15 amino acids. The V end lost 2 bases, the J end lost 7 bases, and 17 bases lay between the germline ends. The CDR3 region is CAISERQDREGTQYF. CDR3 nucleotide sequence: TGTGCCATCAGTGAGAGACAGGACAGGGAGGGGACCCAGTACTTC.

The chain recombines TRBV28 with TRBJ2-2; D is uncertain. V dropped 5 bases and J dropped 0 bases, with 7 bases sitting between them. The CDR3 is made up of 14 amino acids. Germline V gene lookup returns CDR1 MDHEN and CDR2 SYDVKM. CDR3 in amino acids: CASSPYTNTGELFF. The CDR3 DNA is TGTGCCAGCAGTCCATATACGAACACCGGGGAGCTGTTTTTT.

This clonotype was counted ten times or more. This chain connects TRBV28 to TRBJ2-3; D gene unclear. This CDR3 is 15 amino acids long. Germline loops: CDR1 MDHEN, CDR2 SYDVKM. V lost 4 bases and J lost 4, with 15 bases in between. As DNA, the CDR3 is TGTGCCAGCAGTTCCAGGACGAAGAGTGCAGATACGCAGTATTTT. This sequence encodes CASSSRTKSADTQYF.

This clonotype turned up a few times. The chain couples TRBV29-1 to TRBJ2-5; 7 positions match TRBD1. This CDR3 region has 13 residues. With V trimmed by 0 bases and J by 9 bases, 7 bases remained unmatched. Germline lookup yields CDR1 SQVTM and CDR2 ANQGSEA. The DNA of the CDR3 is TGCAGCGTTGAAGAGGGGACAGCAGCGGCCCAGTACTTC. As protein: CSVEEGTAAAQYF.

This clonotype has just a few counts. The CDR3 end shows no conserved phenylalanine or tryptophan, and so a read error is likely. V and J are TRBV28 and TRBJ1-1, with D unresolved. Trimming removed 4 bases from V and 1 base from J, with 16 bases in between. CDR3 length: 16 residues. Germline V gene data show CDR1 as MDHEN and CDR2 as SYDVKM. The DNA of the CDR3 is TGTGCCAGCAGTTATCTCCCCCCCGTCCGGAACACTGAAGCTTTCTCT. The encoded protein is CASSYLPPVRNTEAFS.

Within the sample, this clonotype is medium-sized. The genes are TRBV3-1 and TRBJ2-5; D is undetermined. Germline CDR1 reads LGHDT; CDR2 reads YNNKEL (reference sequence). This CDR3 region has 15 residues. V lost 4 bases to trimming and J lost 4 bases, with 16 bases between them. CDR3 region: CASSPRPRLGETQYF. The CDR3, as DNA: TGTGCCAGCAGCCCCAGACCCAGGCTGGGAGAGACCCAGTACTTC.

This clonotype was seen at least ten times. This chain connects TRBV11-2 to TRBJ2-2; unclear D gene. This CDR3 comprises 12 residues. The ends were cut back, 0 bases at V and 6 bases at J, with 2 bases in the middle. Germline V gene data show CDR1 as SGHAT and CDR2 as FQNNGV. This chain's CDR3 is CASSLEAGELFF. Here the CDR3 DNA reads TGTGCCAGCAGCTTAGAAGCCGGGGAGCTGTTTTTT.

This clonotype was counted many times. The CDR3 DNA reads TGTGCCAGCAGCCAAGACTCAGCGAACACTGAAGCTTTCTTT. Encoded protein: CASSQDSANTEAFF. The gene calls are TRBV3-1 and TRBJ1-1; D gene uncertain. The V end lost 0 bases, the J end lost 1 base, and 6 bases lay between the germline ends. The CDR3 runs 14 residues. Germline CDR1 reads LGHDT; CDR2 reads YNNKEL (reference sequence). Full variable domain (remainder filled in from reference TRBV3-1 and TRBJ1-1): DTAVSQTPKYLVTQMGNDKSIKCEQNLGHDTMYWYKQDSKKFLKIMFSYNNKELIINETVPNRFSPKSPDKAHLNLHINSLELGDSAVYFCASSQDSANTEAFFGQGTRLTVV.

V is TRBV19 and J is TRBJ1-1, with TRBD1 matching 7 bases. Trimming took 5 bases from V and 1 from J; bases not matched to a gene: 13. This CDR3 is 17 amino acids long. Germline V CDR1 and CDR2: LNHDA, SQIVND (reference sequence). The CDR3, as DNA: TGTGCCAGTAGTCCCCCGAACCCGGACAGGTGGAACACTGAAGCTTTCTTT. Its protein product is CASSPPNPDRWNTEAFF.

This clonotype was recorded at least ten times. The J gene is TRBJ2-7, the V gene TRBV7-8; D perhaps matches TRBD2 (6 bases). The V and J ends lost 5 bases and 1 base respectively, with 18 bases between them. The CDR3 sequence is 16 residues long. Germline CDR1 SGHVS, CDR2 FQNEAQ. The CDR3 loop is CASSAKTGTGSYEQYF. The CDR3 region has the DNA TGTGCCAGCAGCGCCAAAACCGGGACTGGATCCTACGAGCAGTACTTC.